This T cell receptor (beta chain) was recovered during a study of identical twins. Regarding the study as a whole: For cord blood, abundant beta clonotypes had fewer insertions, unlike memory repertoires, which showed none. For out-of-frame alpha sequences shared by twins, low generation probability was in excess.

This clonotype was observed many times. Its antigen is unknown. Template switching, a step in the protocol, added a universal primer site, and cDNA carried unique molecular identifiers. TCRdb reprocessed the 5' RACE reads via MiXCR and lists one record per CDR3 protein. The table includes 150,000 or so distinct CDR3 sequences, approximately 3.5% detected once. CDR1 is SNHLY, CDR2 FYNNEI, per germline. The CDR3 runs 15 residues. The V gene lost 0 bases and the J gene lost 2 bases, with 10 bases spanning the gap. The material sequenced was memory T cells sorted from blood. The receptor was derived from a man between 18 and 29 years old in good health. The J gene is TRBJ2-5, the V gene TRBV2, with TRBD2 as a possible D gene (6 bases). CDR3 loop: CASSEALRGQETQYF. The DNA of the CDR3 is TGTGCCAGCAGTGAAGCGCTTCGGGGGCAAGAGACCCAGTACTTC.